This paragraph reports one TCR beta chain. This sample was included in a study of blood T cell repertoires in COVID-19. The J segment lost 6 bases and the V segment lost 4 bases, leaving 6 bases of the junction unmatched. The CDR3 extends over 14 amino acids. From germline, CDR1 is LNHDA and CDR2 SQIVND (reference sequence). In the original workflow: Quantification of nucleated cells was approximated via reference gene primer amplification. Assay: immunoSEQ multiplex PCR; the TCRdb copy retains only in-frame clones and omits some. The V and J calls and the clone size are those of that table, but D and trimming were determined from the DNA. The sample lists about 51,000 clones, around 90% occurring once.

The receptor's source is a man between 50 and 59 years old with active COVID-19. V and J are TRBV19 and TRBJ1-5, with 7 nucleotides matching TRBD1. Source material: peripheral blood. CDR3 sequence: CASSTAGGSQPQHF. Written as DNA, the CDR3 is TGTGCCAGTAGTACCGCAGGGGGGAGTCAGCCCCAGCATTTT. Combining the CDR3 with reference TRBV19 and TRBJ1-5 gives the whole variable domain DGGITQSPKYLFRKEGQNVTLSCEQNLNHDAMYWYRQDPGQGLRLIYYSQIVNDFQKGDIAEGYSVSREKKESFPLTVTSAQKNPTAFYLCASSTAGGSQPQHFGDGTRLSIL.